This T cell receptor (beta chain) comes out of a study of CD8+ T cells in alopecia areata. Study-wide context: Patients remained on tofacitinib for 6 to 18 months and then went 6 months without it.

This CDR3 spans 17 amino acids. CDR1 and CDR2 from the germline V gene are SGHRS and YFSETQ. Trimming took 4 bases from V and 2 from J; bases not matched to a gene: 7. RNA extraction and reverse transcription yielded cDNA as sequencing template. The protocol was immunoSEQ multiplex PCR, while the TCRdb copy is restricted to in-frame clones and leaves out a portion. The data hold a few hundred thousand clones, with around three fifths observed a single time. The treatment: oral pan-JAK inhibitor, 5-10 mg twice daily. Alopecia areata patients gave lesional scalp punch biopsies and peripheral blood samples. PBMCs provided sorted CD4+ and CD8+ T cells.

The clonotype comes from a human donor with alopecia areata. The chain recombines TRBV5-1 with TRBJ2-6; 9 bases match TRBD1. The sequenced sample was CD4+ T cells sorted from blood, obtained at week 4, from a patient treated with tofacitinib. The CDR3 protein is CASSTGTGMAGANVLTF. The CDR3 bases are TGCGCCAGCAGCACCGGGACAGGGATGGCTGGGGCCAACGTCCTGACTTTC.